This T cell receptor (beta chain) was obtained from a study of blood T cell repertoires in COVID-19. Study in general: The United States, Italy and Spain supplied acute and convalescent COVID-19 samples. The analysed material was cDNA or gDNA that came from T cells, B-cell-depleted T cells, or PBMCs.

Original data processing: Reference gene primer amplification yielded estimated nucleated cell counts. Here immunoSEQ multiplex PCR was the method, and the copy in TCRdb shows in-frame clones only, minus some. V, J and clone size were drawn from that table, and D and trimming were deduced from the DNA. This table has tens of thousands of clones, more than 80% appearing once. The source material was peripheral blood. This receptor was taken from a middle-aged man with acute or convalescent COVID-19.

CDR3 sequence (DNA): TGTGCCACCAGTGATCAAAAGCGGGGTAGCACAGATACGCAGTATTTT. It yields the protein CATSDQKRGSTDTQYF. The J gene is TRBJ2-3, the V gene TRBV24-1, with TRBD2 matching 7 bases. The V gene's germline CDR1 is KGHDR and CDR2 SFDVKD. Germline trimming cut 3 bases from V and 0 bases from J; bases unmatched to any gene: 5. The CDR3 totals 16 residues.